This TCR beta chain originates from a study of blood T cell repertoires in COVID-19. About the research overall: T cells, B-cell-depleted T cells, or PBMCs provided the cDNA or gDNA that served as material.

Produced via immunoSEQ multiplex PCR; TCRdb's table is partial and in-frame only. The sample holds a few hundred thousand clones; over 75% are singletons and the top ten take around 1.1%. The J segment lost 1 base and the V segment lost 8 bases, leaving 0 bases of the junction unmatched. This CDR3 region has 12 residues. Germline V gene sequence: CDR1 SNHLY, CDR2 FYNNEI. Those enrolled, adults aged roughly 18 to 89 years, came from 24 US areas. The sequence was obtained from a man aged 30 to 39 who had recovered from COVID-19. The chain has TRBV2 and TRBJ2-7, with 9 bases identical to TRBD1. Sequenced material: PBMCs or T cells enriched from blood (not recorded which). The CDR3 reads CASGQGSYEQYF. In DNA, the CDR3 is TGTGCCAGCGGACAGGGGTCCTACGAGCAGTACTTC. Full variable domain (rest looked up from reference TRBV2 and TRBJ2-7): EPEVTQTPSHQVTQMGQEVILRCVPISNHLYFYWYRQILGQKVEFLVSFYNNEISEKSEIFDDQFSVERPDGSNFTLKIRSTKLEDSAMYFCASGQGSYEQYFGPGTRLTVT.